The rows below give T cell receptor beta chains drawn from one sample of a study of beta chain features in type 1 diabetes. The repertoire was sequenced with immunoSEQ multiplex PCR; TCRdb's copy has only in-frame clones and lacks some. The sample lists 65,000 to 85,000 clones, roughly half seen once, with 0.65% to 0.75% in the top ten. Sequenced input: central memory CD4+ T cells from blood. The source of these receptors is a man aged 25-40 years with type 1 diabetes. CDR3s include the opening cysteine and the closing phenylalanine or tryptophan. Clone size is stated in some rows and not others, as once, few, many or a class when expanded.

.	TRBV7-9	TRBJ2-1	CASSPGGLGGYNEQFF
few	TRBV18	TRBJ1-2	CASSTGGDYGYTF
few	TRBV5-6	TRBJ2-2	CASSLQIGENTGELFF
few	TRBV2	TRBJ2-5	CASSVSVQETQYF
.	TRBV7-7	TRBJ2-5	CASSPTGRGQETQYF
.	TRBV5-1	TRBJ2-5	CASSGGVRASETQYF
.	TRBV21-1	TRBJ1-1	CASSSFRDRAEAFF
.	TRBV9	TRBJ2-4	CASRSFGLAKNIQYF
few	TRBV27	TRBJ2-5	CASSPQAGVETQYF
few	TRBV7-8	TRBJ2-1	CASSRSGTSSYNEQFF
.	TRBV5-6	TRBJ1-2	CASSLEAGGIYGYTF